These T cell receptor beta chains were read from a single sample in a study of blood T cell repertoires in COVID-19. Clones were sequenced by immunoSEQ multiplex PCR, and TCRdb holds only the in-frame ones, with some missing. The sample lists about 120,000 clones; around 81% were seen once. The sample was peripheral blood. The receptors were gathered from a young man with COVID-19, enrolled during active disease. Each CDR3 is given with its conserved first and last residue. A D gene is named only where the DNA matches it firmly. Some rows have no size entry. The others give once, few or many, or a class for an expanded clone.

j_gene	abundance	d_gene	len	v_gene	CDR3aa	CDR3nt
TRBJ1-1	-	-	12	TRBV6-1	CASSEFDTEAFF	TGTGCCAGCAGTGAATTCGACACTGAAGCTTTCTTT
TRBJ2-5	once	-	13	TRBV10-3	CAINGGGEETQYF	TGTGCCATCAATGGCGGCGGAGAAGAGACCCAGTACTTC
TRBJ1-4	-	-	16	TRBV19	CASSMDYRVSNEKLFF	TGTGCCAGTAGTATGGATTACAGGGTCTCTAATGAAAAACTGTTTTTT
TRBJ2-7	-	TRBD2	15	TRBV6-1	CASSEVLGGPYEQYF	TGTGCCAGCAGTGAAGTACTGGGAGGGCCTTACGAGCAGTACTTC
TRBJ1-6	-	TRBD1	17	TRBV27	CASSRTTGVGALLPLHF	TGTGCCAGCAGCCGTACGACAGGGGTTGGGGCATTGTTACCCCTCCACTTT
TRBJ2-7	-	TRBD2	17	TRBV7-8	CASTLIAGVDTRYEQYF	TGTGCCAGCACCTTAATAGCGGGAGTTGACACCCGCTACGAGCAGTACTTC
TRBJ2-3	-	-	14	TRBV6-6	CASSWGTETDTQYF	TGTGCCAGCAGTTGGGGCACAGAGACAGATACGCAGTATTTT
TRBJ2-1	-	-	15	TRBV7-9	CASSPILSSYNEQFF	TGTGCCAGCAGCCCAATTCTGAGCTCCTACAATGAGCAGTTCTTC
TRBJ2-1	-	-	16	TRBV4-1	CASSQALRLQGGEQFF	TGCGCCAGCAGCCAAGCACTCCGACTTCAGGGGGGCGAGCAGTTCTTC
TRBJ1-1	medium-sized	-	13	TRBV14	CASSLTGTHEAFF	TGTGCCAGCAGCCTTACCGGGACTCATGAAGCTTTCTTT
TRBJ2-1	-	-	15	TRBV7-6	CASSLMQGSYNEQFF	TGTGCCAGCAGCTTGATGCAGGGCTCCTACAATGAGCAGTTCTTC
TRBJ2-6	few	-	17	TRBV3-1/TRBV3-2	CASSQDMGASGANVLTF	TGTGCCAGCAGCCAAGATATGGGAGCTTCTGGGGCCAACGTCCTGACTTTC
TRBJ1-4	few	-	14	TRBV4-1	CASSLGEVGEKLFF	TGCGCCAGCAGCTTGGGGGAGGTTGGTGAAAAACTGTTTTTT
TRBJ1-1	-	-	12	TRBV6-6	CASSLEGTEAFF	TGTGCCAGCAGTCTCGAGGGCACTGAAGCTTTCTTT
TRBJ2-4	-	TRBD2	15	TRBV14	CASSRREGKENIQYF	TGTGCCAGCAGCCGAAGGGAGGGTAAGGAAAACATTCAGTACTTC
TRBJ2-7	-	-	16	TRBV4-1	CASSQWILTAPYEQYF	TGCGCCAGCAGCCAATGGATACTGACAGCGCCCTACGAGCAGTACTTC
TRBJ2-1	-	-	16	TRBV24-1	CATSYPGGDSYNEQFF	TGTGCCACCAGCTACCCGGGGGGCGACTCCTACAATGAGCAGTTCTTC
TRBJ1-2	-	TRBD1	16	TRBV18	CASSSTGGLPNYGYTF	TGTGCCAGCTCCTCGACAGGGGGCCTCCCTAACTATGGCTACACCTTC
TRBJ1-5	-	-	17	TRBV19	CASSLNRRNSGNQPQHF	TGTGCCAGTAGTCTTAACAGGAGAAACTCGGGCAATCAGCCCCAGCATTTT
TRBJ1-2	-	-	15	TRBV18	CASSLRDTANYGYTF	TGTGCCAGCTCGCTACGGGACACAGCTAACTATGGCTACACCTTC
TRBJ1-2	-	TRBD1	15	TRBV9	CASSVRSGQSYGYTF	TGTGCCAGCAGCGTAAGGTCGGGACAGTCCTATGGCTACACCTTC
TRBJ1-1	-	TRBD1	16	TRBV4-1	CASSHFSTGKNTEAFF	TGCGCCAGCAGCCATTTCTCGACAGGGAAGAACACTGAAGCTTTCTTT
TRBJ2-4	-	TRBD2	17	TRBV5-1	CASSDFPGGGDKNIQYF	TGCGCCAGCAGCGATTTCCCGGGAGGGGGGGACAAAAACATTCAGTACTTC
TRBJ2-1	-	-	15	TRBV28	CASSLEPGSYNEQFF	TGTGCCAGCAGTTTAGAACCGGGTAGCTACAATGAGCAGTTCTTC
TRBJ2-2	-	-	15	TRBV18	CASSPLDNSAGELFF	TGTGCCAGCTCACCACTTGACAATAGCGCCGGGGAGCTGTTTTTT
TRBJ1-2	-	-	13	TRBV5-4	CASNADSHYGYTF	TGTGCCAGCAACGCGGACAGTCACTATGGCTACACCTTC
TRBJ2-1	few	TRBD2	14	TRBV19	CASSIGDRGGEQFF	TGTGCCAGTAGTATAGGGGACCGCGGGGGTGAGCAGTTCTTC
TRBJ1-1	-	-	14	TRBV5-6	CASSFLKGKTEAFF	TGTGCCAGCAGCTTCCTTAAGGGGAAGACTGAAGCTTTCTTT
TRBJ2-3	-	-	15	TRBV9	CASSAQGGQGDTQYF	TGTGCCAGCAGCGCACAGGGCGGGCAGGGAGATACGCAGTATTTT
TRBJ1-2	-	TRBD1	13	TRBV19	CASSTSDRAGYTF	TGTGCCAGTAGTACTTCGGACAGGGCTGGCTACACCTTC
TRBJ1-5	-	-	15	TRBV18	CASSPTTDSDQPQHF	TGTGCCAGCTCCCCGACGACGGACAGTGATCAGCCCCAGCATTTT
TRBJ2-7	-	TRBD2	14	TRBV19	CASSPGTSAYEQYF	TGTGCCAGTAGCCCCGGGACTAGCGCCTACGAGCAGTACTTC
TRBJ2-7	-	-	16	TRBV5-5	CASSAGGSVSSYEQYF	TGTGCCAGCAGCGCGGGCGGTAGCGTATCCTCCTACGAGCAGTACTTC
TRBJ2-3	-	TRBD2	16	TRBV11-2	CASSSRTSGSPDTQYF	TGTGCCAGCAGCTCCCGGACTAGCGGGAGCCCAGATACGCAGTATTTT
TRBJ1-6	few	TRBD1	14	TRBV6-5	CASSRGQGNSPLHF	TGTGCCAGCAGTCGGGGACAGGGTAATTCACCCCTCCACTTT
TRBJ2-5	-	-	14	TRBV11-3	CASSPAGSTETQYF	TGTGCCAGCAGCCCAGCAGGGTCTACAGAGACCCAGTACTTC
TRBJ1-4	-	-	15	TRBV27	CASSLTAATNEKLFF	TGTGCCAGCAGTCTGACAGCTGCAACTAATGAAAAACTGTTTTTT
TRBJ1-2	-	-	15	TRBV28	CASSPLSGEGSGYTF	TGTGCCAGCAGTCCCCTCAGTGGGGAGGGTTCTGGCTACACCTTC
TRBJ2-5	-	-	14	TRBV6-5	CASRWTSPGETQYF	TGTGCCAGCCGGTGGACTTCTCCGGGGGAGACCCAGTACTTC
TRBJ1-5	-	-	12	TRBV7-8	CASSTRGQPQHF	TGTGCCAGCAGCACAAGAGGTCAGCCCCAGCATTTT
TRBJ2-3	-	-	12	TRBV5-1	CASSPGTDTQYF	TGCGCCAGCAGCCCGGGGACAGATACGCAGTATTTT
TRBJ2-7	-	TRBD2	13	TRBV19	CASSTAGEGEQYF	TGTGCCAGTAGTACTGCGGGAGAAGGAGAGCAGTACTTC
TRBJ1-1	-	-	16	TRBV3-1/TRBV3-2	CASSQEGVSLNTEAFF	TGTGCCAGCAGCCAAGAAGGAGTCAGCTTAAACACTGAAGCTTTCTTT
TRBJ1-4	-	-	13	TRBV20-1	CSASFRGSEKLFF	TGCAGTGCTAGTTTTAGGGGAAGTGAAAAACTGTTTTTT